The source of this TCR beta chain is a study of blood T cell repertoires in COVID-19. The CDR3 has 15 amino acids. The germline CDR1 and CDR2 sequences are KGHSH and LQKENI. The V segment lost 2 bases and the J segment 3 bases; nucleotides outside the gene matches: 5. TCRdb keeps only in-frame clones here, not all; method: immunoSEQ multiplex PCR. Here the sample spans approximately 220,000 clones, more than 75% being singletons. Sequencing used peripheral blood. The chain is built from TRBV18 and TRBJ2-7; the match to TRBD1 covers 9 bases. This TCR derives from a man between 60 and 75 years old who had recovered from COVID-19. The CDR3 DNA is TGTGCCAGCTCACCAGGAGGGACAGGGCTCTACGAGCAGTACTTC. It is translated as CASSPGGTGLYEQYF.